The present entry profiles one T cell receptor (beta chain) with its context. Antigen specificity is unknown. These data are taken from a study of cytomegalovirus exposure and HLA in healthy donors. Study-wide results and caveats: Follow-up analysis later connected one missense variant in DCLRE1C with trimming of TCR beta V- and J-genes. Most of the CMV-associated TCR beta chains (in a later analysis) appeared to be HLA-restricted. According to an earlier analysis, most TCR beta V segments yielded productive rearrangements about 87% or about 30% of the time.

The CDR3 has 16 residues. The germline V gene encodes CDR1 SGHDT and CDR2 YYEEEE. V was clipped by 0 bases and J by 2 bases; unmatched bases: 4. PCR employed 60 Vbeta and 13 Jbeta primers. Using immunoSEQ multiplex PCR, the repertoire was profiled, and TCRdb retains in-frame clones only, with some absent. The data show around 67,000 clones, around 67% seen once. The sequence was obtained from a woman aged 30 to 39 in good health and CMV-seronegative. The V and J genes are TRBV5-6 and TRBJ2-7; 11 bases align to TRBD1. The sample comprised PBMCs. The DNA for the CDR3 is TGTGCCAGCAGCTTGGCCATGGGACAGGGGGCCTACGAGCAGTACTTC. Translating it yields CASSLAMGQGAYEQYF. Based on the CDR3 plus reference TRBV5-6 and TRBJ2-7, the full variable domain is DAGVTQSPTHLIKTRGQQVTLRCSPKSGHDTVSWYQQALGQGPQFIFQYYEEEERQRGNFPDRFSGHQFPNYSSELNVNALLLGDSALYLCASSLAMGQGAYEQYFGPGTRLTVT.